The 32 T cell receptor beta chains given below trace back to one sample, sequenced in a study of CD8 T cells in ankylosing spondylitis. The study, taken as a whole, reports: What seemed typical of ankylosing spondylitis blood was a TCR beta motif built from under 10 highly homologous variants.

TCRdb re-called the 5' RACE reads through MiXCR, storing one row per CDR3 protein. The table records hundreds of thousands of distinct CDR3 sequences, roughly 25% of them present only once. The antigens these receptors bind are not known. The sequencing sample was made of blood, either unsorted or a sorted T cell fraction (not recorded which). These receptors were obtained from a male donor with ankylosing spondylitis.

The sample holds a few counts of this clonotype. The CDR3 DNA follows: TGTGCCACCAGCAGAGGAGGACCCCTCGGCCATGAGCAGTTCTTC. This encodes CATSRGGPLGHEQFF. V usage is TRBV15 and J usage is TRBJ2-1; D gene unclear. Germline-derived CDR1 and CDR2 are LNHNV and YYDKDF (reference sequence). The CDR3 is made up of 15 amino acids. Trimming removed 1 base at V and 8 bases at J, with 15 bases between.

V and J are TRBV27 and TRBJ2-5; 14 positions match TRBD2. Unmatched junction bases numbered 8, after V lost 4 bases and J lost 4 bases. CDR1 MNHEY and CDR2 SMNVEV come from the germline V gene (reference sequence). The CDR3 has 17 residues. The CDR3 sequence is CASSSPLGLAGAETQYF. The CDR3 DNA is TGTGCCAGCAGTTCCCCGCTGGGACTAGCGGGAGCAGAGACCCAGTACTTC.

This clonotype was counted ten times or more. This chain uses TRBV12-3 or TRBV12-4 with TRBJ1-5; D is uncertain. Trimming left V 5 bases short and J 2 bases short, with 16 bases between. The CDR3 consists of 16 residues. The CDR3 loop is CASSRSGREGNQPQHF. CDR3 DNA: TGTGCCAGCAGTCGTTCCGGGAGGGAGGGCAATCAGCCCCAGCATTTT.

The table lists this clonotype with a few counts. CDR3 residues: CASSLRIAGTDTQYF. CDR3 nucleotide sequence: TGTGCCAGCAGCCTGAGGATAGCGGGCACAGATACGCAGTATTTT. V gene TRBV7-8 combines with J gene TRBJ2-3; maybe TRBD2 (6 bases). Per germline, CDR1 SGHVS and CDR2 FQNEAQ. Trimming took 5 bases from V and 1 from J, leaving 13 bases between them. The CDR3 totals 15 residues.

The rearrangement joins TRBV20-1 to TRBJ1-6; no firm D call. Germline V gives CDR1 DFQATT, CDR2 SNEGSKA (reference sequence). The CDR3 is 15 residues long. Trimming took 2 bases from V and 5 from J, leaving 13 bases between them. CDR3 coding DNA: TGCAGTGCTAGACGCGACCCGGCGGATAATTCACCCCTCCACTTT. Translated, it gives CSARRDPADNSPLHF.

This clonotype turned up a few times. This chain connects TRBV29-1 to TRBJ2-1; D is unresolved. Trimming left V 5 bases short and J 5 bases short, with 10 bases between. Germline-derived CDR1 and CDR2 are SQVTM and ANQGSEA. The CDR3 consists of 12 residues. The CDR3 coding sequence is TGCAGCGTTACCAGGTTGCACAATGAGCAGTTCTTC. This translates into CSVTRLHNEQFF.

The chain couples TRBV30 to TRBJ1-5; TRBD1 might be the D (5 bases). Trimming removed 0 bases from V and 6 bases from J, with 12 bases in between. CDR1 is GTSNPN and CDR2 is SVGIG in the germline V gene (reference sequence). CDR3 length equals 14 residues. The CDR3 DNA is TGTGCCTGGAGTGTAGGGGCAGTGGTTCAGCCCCAGCATTTT. It encodes CAWSVGAVVQPQHF. Complete variable domain (other parts from reference TRBV30 and TRBJ1-5): SQTIHQWPATLVQPVGSPLSLECTVEGTSNPNLYWYRQAAGRGLQLLFYSVGIGQISSEVPQNLSASRPQDRQFILSSKKLLLSDSGFYLCAWSVGAVVQPQHFGDGTRLSIL.

The chain uses TRBV11-1 and TRBJ2-1; 9 bases match TRBD2. After removal of 7 bases from V and 2 bases from J, the junction contained 24 bases not matched to a gene. The CDR3 loop spans 21 amino acids. Germline CDR1 SGHAT, CDR2 FQDESV (reference sequence). CDR3 amino acids: CASIPLKAGGHLGGPYNEQFF. The CDR3 region has the DNA TGTGCCAGCATCCCTCTGAAAGCGGGAGGACACCTTGGGGGACCCTACAATGAGCAGTTCTTC.

This clonotype was found a few times. V is TRBV5-1 and J is TRBJ2-5, with TRBD1 identical over 7 bases. The CDR3 runs 15 residues. From germline, CDR1 is SGHRS and CDR2 YFSETQ. V dropped 0 bases and J dropped 0; count of bases not matched to a gene: 2. CDR3 amino acids: CASSLGGQNQETQYF. The CDR3 bases are TGCGCCAGCAGCTTGGGGGGACAGAACCAAGAGACCCAGTACTTC.

This clonotype came up a few times. V and J are TRBV7-9 and TRBJ1-1; a weak D match, TRBD1 (5 bases). Trimming shortened V by 5 bases and J by 8 bases, and 18 bases separated the two germline ends. CDR3 length: 14 amino acids. Per the germline V gene, CDR1 is SEHNR and CDR2 is FQNEAQ (reference sequence). The CDR3 region is CASSPIWRDPEAFF. As DNA, the CDR3 is TGTGCCAGCAGCCCTATATGGCGGGACCCAGAAGCTTTCTTT.

This chain connects TRBV9 to TRBJ2-3, with a weak D call TRBD1 (6 bases). Deletions cut 0 bases from V and 4 bases from J, with 9 bases between. The CDR3 length is 14 residues. Germline V gene data show CDR1 as SGDLS and CDR2 as YYNGEE. CDR3 in amino acids: CASSVVGAADTQYF. The CDR3 nucleotides read TGTGCCAGCAGCGTAGTGGGGGCGGCAGATACGCAGTATTTT.

The chain's CDR3 is CASSALLRDNEQFF. The DNA for the CDR3 is TGTGCCAGCAGCGCCCTCTTGCGAGACAATGAGCAGTTCTTC. The V call is TRBV7-2, the J call TRBJ2-1, with unresolved D. This CDR3 contains 14 residues. Looked up from germline, CDR1 is SGHTA and CDR2 is FQGNSA. Trimming left V 5 bases short and J 5 bases short, with 13 bases between. The variable domain in full, completed from reference TRBV7-2 and TRBJ2-1, reads GAGVSQSPSNKVTEKGKDVELRCDPISGHTALYWYRQSLGQGLEFLIYFQGNSAPDKSGLPSDRFSAERTGGSVSTLTIQRTQQEDSAVYLCASSALLRDNEQFFGPGTRLTVL.

The gene calls are TRBV10-3 and TRBJ2-3, with D possibly matching TRBD2 (6 bases). Deletions cut 10 bases from V and 0 bases from J, with 17 bases between. The CDR3 runs to 15 residues. The germline gives CDR1 ENHRY, CDR2 SYGVKD. For the CDR3, the DNA is TGTGCCACCCGGACTAAGCGTGCTAGCACAGATACGCAGTATTTT. It encodes CATRTKRASTDTQYF.

This clonotype was observed a handful of times. The gene calls are TRBV20-1 and TRBJ1-4; D gene uncertain. With 5 bases removed from V and 6 bases from J, the gap between germline ends came to 13 bases. This CDR3 has 13 amino acids. Per the germline V gene, CDR1 is DFQATT and CDR2 is SNEGSKA (reference sequence). The CDR3 loop reads CSALGPGDEKLFF. DNA of the CDR3: TGCAGTGCTCTCGGTCCCGGGGATGAAAAACTGTTTTTT.

V usage is TRBV27 and J usage is TRBJ2-2; TRBD1 might be the D (5 bases). The V end lost 0 bases, the J end lost 4 bases, and 15 bases lay between the germline ends. The CDR3 loop spans 17 amino acids. Germline V CDR1 and CDR2: MNHEY, SMNVEV (reference sequence). CDR3 residues: CASSLSIIRDRTGELFF. The CDR3 DNA follows: TGTGCCAGCAGTTTATCGATCATCAGGGATCGCACCGGGGAGCTGTTTTTT.

This chain connects TRBV24-1 to TRBJ2-1; 8 nucleotides align to TRBD2. The V gene end was trimmed by 2 bases and the J gene end by 10 bases; junction bases not matched to a gene: 12. CDR1 and CDR2 from the germline V gene are KGHDR and SFDVKD. The CDR3 covers 16 residues. The CDR3 DNA reads TGTGCCACCAGTGATTCCGGGACTAGTGGGCGGGAGGAGCAGTTCTTC. Protein product: CATSDSGTSGREEQFF.

In its sample, this clonotype was seen many times. This chain joins TRBV6-2 or TRBV6-3 and TRBJ2-7; 8 bases map to TRBD1. The J segment lost 6 bases and the V segment lost 2 bases, leaving 6 bases of the junction unmatched. CDR3 length: 14 residues. The germline V gene has CDR1 MNHEY and CDR2 SVGEGT. CDR3 residues: CASSYRGTGGEQYV. The CDR3 DNA reads as TGTGCCAGCAGTTACCGAGGAACAGGGGGCGAGCAGTACGTC.

V gene TRBV20-1 combines with J gene TRBJ1-1; D gene unclear. The CDR3 has 15 amino acids. Per germline, CDR1 DFQATT and CDR2 SNEGSKA (reference sequence). V lost 0 bases, J lost 5 bases, and 16 bases lay in between. Here the CDR3 reads CSARDPAVSSTEAFF. The CDR3 DNA reads as TGCAGTGCTAGAGATCCGGCGGTGTCGTCGACTGAAGCTTTCTTT.

The J gene is TRBJ2-2, the V gene TRBV7-9, with 9 bases matching TRBD2. Germline trimming cut 6 bases from V and 4 bases from J; bases unmatched to any gene: 6. The CDR3 is made up of 15 amino acids. Germline V gene sequence: CDR1 SEHNR, CDR2 FQNEAQ (reference sequence). The CDR3, as DNA: TGTGCCAGCAGTGCAACTAGCGGGCTCACCGGGGAGCTGTTTTTT. This translates into CASSATSGLTGELFF.

This clonotype was counted at least ten times. This chain links TRBV7-9 with TRBJ1-1; no reliable D call. V gave up 3 bases and J gave up 4 bases, with 9 bases separating them. There are 13 residues in the CDR3. CDR1 and CDR2 from the germline V gene are SEHNR and FQNEAQ (reference sequence). Here the CDR3 reads CASSFGEGTEAFF. The CDR3 nucleotides read TGTGCCAGCAGCTTCGGGGAGGGCACTGAAGCTTTCTTT.

This clonotype has at least ten counts. This chain connects TRBV7-9 to TRBJ1-1; maybe TRBD1 (6 bases). The CDR3 extends over 15 amino acids. V lost 5 bases, J lost 11 bases, and 24 bases lay in between. Per the germline V gene, CDR1 is SEHNR and CDR2 is FQNEAQ (reference sequence). Here the CDR3 DNA reads TGTGCCAGCAGCCACCTCGGGGGGGCGCGAGAGTGGGCTTTCTTT. Amino acid sequence: CASSHLGGAREWAFF.

This clonotype was seen a handful of times. This chain connects TRBV7-8 to TRBJ1-2; the match to TRBD1 covers 10 bases. The CDR3 consists of 15 residues. CDR1 SGHVS and CDR2 FQNEAQ come from the germline V gene. Trimming cost V 2 bases and J 8 bases; bases outside gene matches: 8. The CDR3 DNA reads as TGTGCCAGCAGCTTAATGGGGACAGGGGACTTCGGCTACACCTTC. Its translation: CASSLMGTGDFGYTF.

This clonotype was recorded a few times. The chain carries TRBV16 and TRBJ2-3, with D maybe TRBD1 (6 bases). The V end was cut by 1 base, the J end by 9 bases, with 20 bases between. The germline V gene has CDR1 KGHSY and CDR2 FQNENV. The CDR3 is 16 amino acids. CDR3 sequence reads: CASSQYPSQGKDTQYF. In nucleotides, the CDR3 is TGTGCCAGCAGCCAATACCCCAGCCAGGGGAAGGACACGCAGTATTTT.

The chain has TRBV7-8 and TRBJ1-2; TRBD1 aligns across 8 bases. V trimming: 5 bases; J trimming: 7 bases; junction bases outside the gene matches: 6. Germline V CDR1 and CDR2: SGHVS, FQNEAQ. This CDR3 region has 13 residues. CDR3 region: CASSTRTGGGYTF. DNA for the CDR3: TGTGCCAGCAGCACCCGTACAGGGGGTGGCTACACCTTC.

V gene TRBV6-1 combines with J gene TRBJ1-4; D might be TRBD1 (5 bases). Germline V gives CDR1 MNHNS, CDR2 SASEGT. V was trimmed by 7 bases and J by 5 bases, leaving 17 bases between them. The CDR3 covers 15 residues. The CDR3 loop reads CASTRGGGENEKLFF. The CDR3 DNA sequence: TGTGCCAGCACCAGAGGTGGGGGTGAGAATGAAAAACTGTTTTTT.

There are many counts of this clonotype. V is TRBV20-1 and J is TRBJ2-7; D is possibly TRBD2 (6 bases). This CDR3 comprises 15 residues. V shed 2 bases and J shed 0 bases, with 14 bases lying between them. Looked up from germline, CDR1 is DFQATT and CDR2 is SNEGSKA (reference sequence). The CDR3 coding sequence is TGCAGTGCTAGAATGTTCGGGAGTAGCTCCTACGAGCAGTACTTC. As protein: CSARMFGSSSYEQYF.

This clonotype showed up just a few times. Relative to the germline gene, one junction end is altered; a read error may explain this. V is TRBV10-3 and J is TRBJ1-2; no clear D gene. CDR1 and CDR2 (germline): ENHRY, SYGVKD. The CDR3 contains 13 residues. Here the CDR3 DNA reads TGTGCCATCAGAACAGAGTGGGGTCCCCTTGCCTCCTTC. Its translation: CAIRTEWGPLASF.

The chain is built from TRBV2 and TRBJ1-1; TRBD1 might be the D (6 bases). This CDR3 comprises 13 residues. Germline V lookup: CDR1 SNHLY, CDR2 FYNNEI. Trimming shortened V by 7 bases and J by 1 base, and 10 bases separated the two germline ends. CDR3 amino acids: CASKRTENTEAFF. CDR3 DNA sequence: TGTGCCAGCAAACGGACAGAGAACACTGAAGCTTTCTTT.

The J gene is TRBJ1-2, the V gene TRBV20-1; D is unresolved. From germline, CDR1 is DFQATT and CDR2 SNEGSKA (reference sequence). This CDR3 contains 13 residues. Trimming took off 1 base at V and 4 bases at J, with 10 bases between the two ends. The CDR3 DNA follows: TGCAGTGCTAGAGGCGGCAGGTTCTATGGCTACACCTTC. Protein product: CSARGGRFYGYTF.

In this sample, this clonotype turned up a few times. The V and J genes are TRBV5-5 and TRBJ1-2; no firm D call. This CDR3 region has 14 residues. Germline CDR1 SGHKS, CDR2 YYEKEE (reference sequence). Trimming shortened V by 4 bases and J by 1 base, and 11 bases separated the two germline ends. DNA of the CDR3: TGTGCCAGCAGCCCCACGATCGATAACTATGGCTACACCTTC. It yields the protein CASSPTIDNYGYTF.

V usage is TRBV12-3 or TRBV12-4 and J usage is TRBJ2-3; 11 bases fit TRBD1. V dropped 9 bases and J dropped 4; count of bases not matched to a gene: 18. The CDR3 contains 18 residues. CDR3 protein: CASSPRTGGFGQADTQYF. The CDR3 bases are TGTGCCAGTAGTCCAAGGACAGGGGGCTTTGGACAGGCAGATACGCAGTATTTT.

This clonotype was seen once. The rearrangement joins TRBV4-1 to TRBJ2-3; perhaps TRBD1 as D (5 bases). The CDR3 is 16 residues long. Trimming stripped 0 bases from V and 0 bases from J, with 10 bases between. Germline V CDR1 and CDR2: MGHRA, YSYEKL. The CDR3, as DNA: TGCGCCAGCAGCCAAGATCAGGGCAGCAGCACAGATACGCAGTATTTT. Protein product: CASSQDQGSSTDTQYF.